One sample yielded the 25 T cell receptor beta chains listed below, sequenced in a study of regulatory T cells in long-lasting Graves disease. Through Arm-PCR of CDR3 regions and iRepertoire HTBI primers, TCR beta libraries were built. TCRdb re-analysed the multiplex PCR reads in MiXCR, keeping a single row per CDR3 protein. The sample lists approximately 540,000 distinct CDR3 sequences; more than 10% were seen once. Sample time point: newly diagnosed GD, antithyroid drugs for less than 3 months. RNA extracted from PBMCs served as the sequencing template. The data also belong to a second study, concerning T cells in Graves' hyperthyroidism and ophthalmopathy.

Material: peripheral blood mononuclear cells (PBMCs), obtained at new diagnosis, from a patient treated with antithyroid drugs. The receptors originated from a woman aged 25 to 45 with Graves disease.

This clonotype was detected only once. CDR3 residues: CASTWPGTDTQYF. CDR3 in DNA: TGTGCCAGCACCTGGCCAGGCACAGATACGCAGTATTTT. The chain carries TRBV6-2 or TRBV6-3 and TRBJ2-3; no clear D. Germline CDR1 and CDR2: MNHEY and SVGEGT. V shed 7 bases and J shed 1 base, with 9 bases lying between them. The CDR3 sequence is 13 residues long.

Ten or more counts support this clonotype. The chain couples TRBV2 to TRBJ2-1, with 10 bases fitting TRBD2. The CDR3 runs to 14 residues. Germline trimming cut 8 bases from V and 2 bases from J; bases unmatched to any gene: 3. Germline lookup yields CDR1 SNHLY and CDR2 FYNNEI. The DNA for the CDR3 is TGTGCCAGCTTCGGGACTAGCGCCTACAATGAGCAGTTCTTC. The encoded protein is CASFGTSAYNEQFF. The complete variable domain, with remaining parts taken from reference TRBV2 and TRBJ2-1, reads EPEVTQTPSHQVTQMGQEVILRCVPISNHLYFYWYRQILGQKVEFLVSFYNNEISEKSEIFDDQFSVERPDGSNFTLKIRSTKLEDSAMYFCASFGTSAYNEQFFGPGTRLTVL.

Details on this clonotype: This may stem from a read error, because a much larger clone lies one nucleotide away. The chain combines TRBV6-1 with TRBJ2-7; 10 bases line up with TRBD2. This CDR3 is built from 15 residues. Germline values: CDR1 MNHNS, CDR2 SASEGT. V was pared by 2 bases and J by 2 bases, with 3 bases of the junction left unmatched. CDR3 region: CASSEWTSGTYEQYF. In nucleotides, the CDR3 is TGTGCCAGCAGTGAATGGACTAGCGGTACCTACGAGCAGTACTTC.

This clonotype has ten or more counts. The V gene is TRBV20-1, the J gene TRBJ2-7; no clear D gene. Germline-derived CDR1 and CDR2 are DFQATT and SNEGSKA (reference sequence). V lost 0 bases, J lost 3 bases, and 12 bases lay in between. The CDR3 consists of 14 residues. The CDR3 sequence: CSARDPDPLYEQYF. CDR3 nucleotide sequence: TGCAGTGCTAGAGACCCCGACCCCCTCTACGAGCAGTACTTC.

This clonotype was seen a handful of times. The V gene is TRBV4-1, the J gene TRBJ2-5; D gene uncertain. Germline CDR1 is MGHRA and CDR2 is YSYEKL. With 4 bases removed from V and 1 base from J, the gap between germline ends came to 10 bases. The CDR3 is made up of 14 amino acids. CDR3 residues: CASSRLARQETQYF. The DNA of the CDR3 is TGCGCCAGCAGCCGTTTGGCGCGCCAAGAGACCCAGTACTTC.

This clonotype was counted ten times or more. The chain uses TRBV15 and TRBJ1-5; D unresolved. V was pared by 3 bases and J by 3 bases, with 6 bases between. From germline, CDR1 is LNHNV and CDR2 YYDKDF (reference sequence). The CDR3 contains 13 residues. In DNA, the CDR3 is TGTGCCACCAGCAGGGACTTCAATCAGCCCCAGCATTTT. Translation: CATSRDFNQPQHF. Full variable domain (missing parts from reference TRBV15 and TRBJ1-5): DAMVIQNPRYQVTQFGKPVTLSCSQTLNHNVMYWYQQKSSQAPKLLFHYYDKDFNNEADTPDNFQSRRPNTSFCFLDIRSPGLGDTAMYLCATSRDFNQPQHFGDGTRLSIL.

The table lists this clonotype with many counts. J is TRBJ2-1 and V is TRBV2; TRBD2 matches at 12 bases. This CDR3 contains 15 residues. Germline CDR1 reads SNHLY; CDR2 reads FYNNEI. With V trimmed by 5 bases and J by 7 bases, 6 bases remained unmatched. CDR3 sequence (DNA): TGTGCCAGCAGTTCGACTAGCGGGAGCAGGAATGAGCAGTTCTTC. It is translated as CASSSTSGSRNEQFF.

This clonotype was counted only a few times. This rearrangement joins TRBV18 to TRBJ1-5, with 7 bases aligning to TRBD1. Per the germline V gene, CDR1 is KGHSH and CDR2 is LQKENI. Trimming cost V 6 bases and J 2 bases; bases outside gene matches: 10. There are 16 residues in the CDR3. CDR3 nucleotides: TGTGCCAGCTCCCCTGAAGGGGGCGGAGGCAATCAGCCCCAGCATTTT. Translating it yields CASSPEGGGGNQPQHF.

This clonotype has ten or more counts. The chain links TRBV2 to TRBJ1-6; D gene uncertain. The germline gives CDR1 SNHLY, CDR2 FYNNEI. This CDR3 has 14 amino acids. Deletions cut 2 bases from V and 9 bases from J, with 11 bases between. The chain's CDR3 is CASSERQVPSPLHF. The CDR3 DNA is TGTGCCAGCAGTGAAAGGCAGGTGCCTTCACCCCTCCACTTT.

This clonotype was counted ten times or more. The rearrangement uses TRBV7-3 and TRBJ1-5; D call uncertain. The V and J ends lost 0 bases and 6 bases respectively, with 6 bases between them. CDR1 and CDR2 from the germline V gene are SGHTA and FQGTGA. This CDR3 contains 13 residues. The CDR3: CASSLTTGQPQHF. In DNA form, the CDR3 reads TGTGCCAGCAGCTTAACCACGGGTCAGCCCCAGCATTTT.

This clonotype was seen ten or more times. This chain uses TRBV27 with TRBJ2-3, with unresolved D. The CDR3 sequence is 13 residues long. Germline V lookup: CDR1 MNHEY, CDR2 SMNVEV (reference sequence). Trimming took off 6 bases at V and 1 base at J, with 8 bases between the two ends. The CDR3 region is CASRLSGTDTQYF. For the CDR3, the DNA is TGTGCCAGCAGACTGAGTGGCACAGATACGCAGTATTTT.

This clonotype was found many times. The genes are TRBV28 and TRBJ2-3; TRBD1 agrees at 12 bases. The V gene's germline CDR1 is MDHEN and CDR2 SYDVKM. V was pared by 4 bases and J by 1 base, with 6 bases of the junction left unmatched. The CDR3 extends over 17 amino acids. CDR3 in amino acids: CASSSGTGGAGTDTQYF. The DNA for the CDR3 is TGTGCCAGCAGTTCCGGGACAGGGGGCGCAGGCACAGATACGCAGTATTTT.

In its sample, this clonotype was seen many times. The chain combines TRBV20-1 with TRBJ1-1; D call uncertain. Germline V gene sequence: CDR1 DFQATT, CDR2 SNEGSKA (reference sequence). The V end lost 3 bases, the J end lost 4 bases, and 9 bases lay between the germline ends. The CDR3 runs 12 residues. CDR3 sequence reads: CSARAAGTEAFF. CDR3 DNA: TGCAGTGCTAGGGCCGCGGGCACTGAAGCTTTCTTT.

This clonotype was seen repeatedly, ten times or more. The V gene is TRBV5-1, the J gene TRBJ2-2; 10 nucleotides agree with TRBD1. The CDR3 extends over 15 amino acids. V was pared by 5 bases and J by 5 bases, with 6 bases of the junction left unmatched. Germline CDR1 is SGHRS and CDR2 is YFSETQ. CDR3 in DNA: TGCGCCAGCAGTTCCGACAGGGGGCGGACCGGGGAGCTGTTTTTT. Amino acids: CASSSDRGRTGELFF.

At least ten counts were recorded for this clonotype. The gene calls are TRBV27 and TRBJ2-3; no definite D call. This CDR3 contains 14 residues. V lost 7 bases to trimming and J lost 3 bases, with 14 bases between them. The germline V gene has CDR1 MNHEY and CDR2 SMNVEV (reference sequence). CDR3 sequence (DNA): TGTGCCAGCACCCCAGGCGGATGGACAGATACGCAGTATTTT. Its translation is CASTPGGWTDTQYF.

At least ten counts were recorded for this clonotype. CDR3 coding DNA: TGTGCCAGCAGCTTAGAGCAGGGCAACACTGAAGCTTTCTTT. Translation: CASSLEQGNTEAFF. The genes are TRBV11-3 and TRBJ1-1; possibly TRBD1 for D (5 bases). Trimming shortened V by 0 bases and J by 2 bases, and 7 bases separated the two germline ends. There are 14 residues in the CDR3. Germline V gene sequence: CDR1 SGHNT, CDR2 YENEEA.

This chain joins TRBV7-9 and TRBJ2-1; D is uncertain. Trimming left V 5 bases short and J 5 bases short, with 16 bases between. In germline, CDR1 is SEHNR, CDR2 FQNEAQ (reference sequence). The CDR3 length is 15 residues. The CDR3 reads CASSDIWYSNNEQFF. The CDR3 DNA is TGTGCCAGCAGCGATATCTGGTACAGTAACAATGAGCAGTTCTTC.

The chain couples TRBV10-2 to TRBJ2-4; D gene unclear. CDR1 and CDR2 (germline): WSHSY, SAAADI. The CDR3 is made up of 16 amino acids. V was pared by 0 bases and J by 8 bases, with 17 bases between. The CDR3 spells CASSESRTPGRHIQYF. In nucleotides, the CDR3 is TGCGCCAGCAGTGAGTCCAGGACCCCGGGCCGCCACATTCAGTACTTC.

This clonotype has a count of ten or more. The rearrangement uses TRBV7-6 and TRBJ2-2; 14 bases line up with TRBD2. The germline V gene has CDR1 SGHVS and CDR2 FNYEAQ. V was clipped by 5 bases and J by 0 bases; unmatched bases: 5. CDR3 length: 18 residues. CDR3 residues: CASSDPTSGRANTGELFF. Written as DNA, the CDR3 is TGTGCCAGCAGCGACCCGACTAGCGGGAGGGCGAACACCGGGGAGCTGTTTTTT.

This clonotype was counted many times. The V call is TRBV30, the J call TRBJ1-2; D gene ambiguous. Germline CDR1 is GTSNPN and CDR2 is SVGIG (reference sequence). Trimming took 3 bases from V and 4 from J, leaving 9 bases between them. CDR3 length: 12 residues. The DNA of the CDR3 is TGTGCCTGGAGAGGGCTGAGCTATGGCTACACCTTC. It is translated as CAWRGLSYGYTF.

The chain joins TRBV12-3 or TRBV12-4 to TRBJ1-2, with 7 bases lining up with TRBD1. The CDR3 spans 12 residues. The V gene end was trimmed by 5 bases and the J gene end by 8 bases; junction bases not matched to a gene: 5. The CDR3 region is CASSKQGTGYTF. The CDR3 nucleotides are TGTGCCAGCAGTAAACAGGGGACCGGCTACACCTTC.

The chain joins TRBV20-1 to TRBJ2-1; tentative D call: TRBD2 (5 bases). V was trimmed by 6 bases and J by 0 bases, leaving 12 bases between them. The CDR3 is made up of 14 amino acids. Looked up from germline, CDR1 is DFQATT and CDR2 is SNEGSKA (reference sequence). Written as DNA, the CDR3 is TGCAGTGCCGGAGCGGTTAGCTCCTACAATGAGCAGTTCTTC. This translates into CSAGAVSSYNEQFF.

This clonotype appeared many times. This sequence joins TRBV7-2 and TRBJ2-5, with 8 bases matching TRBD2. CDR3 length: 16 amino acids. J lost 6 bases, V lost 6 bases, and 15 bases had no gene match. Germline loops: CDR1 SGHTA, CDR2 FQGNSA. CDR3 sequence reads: CASSYGGGWRDQTQYF. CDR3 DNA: TGTGCCAGCAGTTACGGGGGGGGATGGCGGGATCAGACCCAGTACTTC.

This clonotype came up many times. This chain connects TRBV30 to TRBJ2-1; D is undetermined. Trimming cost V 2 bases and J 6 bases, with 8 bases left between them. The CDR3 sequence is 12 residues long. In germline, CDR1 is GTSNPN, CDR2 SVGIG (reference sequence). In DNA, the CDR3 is TGTGCCTGGAGTCTGGTCCCCAATGAGCAGTTCTTC. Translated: CAWSLVPNEQFF.

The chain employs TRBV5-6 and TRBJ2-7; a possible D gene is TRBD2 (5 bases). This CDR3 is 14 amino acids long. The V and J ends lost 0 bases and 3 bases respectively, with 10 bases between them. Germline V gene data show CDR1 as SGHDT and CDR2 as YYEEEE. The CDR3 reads CASSLDTGIYEQYF. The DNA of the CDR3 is TGTGCCAGCAGCTTGGATACGGGAATCTACGAGCAGTACTTC.